These 29 T cell receptor beta chains originate from one sample sequenced in a study of CD4 T cells in relation to SARS-CoV-2 and coronaviruses. Generated by immunoSEQ multiplex PCR, the TCRdb table keeps only in-frame clones and is missing some. Among about 43,000 clones, approximately 80% were seen once, and the ten largest hold approximately 1.5%. These receptors are not linked to any known antigen. Sequenced sample: naive CD4+ T cells from PBMCs, cultured in vitro. This sample's subset: naive CD4+ T cells isolated by negative enrichment. Every receptor here comes from an adult with COVID-19.

The chain uses TRBV7-6 and TRBJ2-5; D call uncertain. Per the germline V gene, CDR1 is SGHVS and CDR2 is FNYEAQ. This CDR3 has 13 residues. V gave up 3 bases and J gave up 1 base, with 6 bases separating them. The CDR3 DNA reads TGTGCCAGCAGCTTCAACGTCCAAGAGACCCAGTACTTC. It specifies CASSFNVQETQYF.

The chain recombines TRBV6-4 with TRBJ2-2; no definite D call. Trimming removed 2 bases from V and 3 bases from J, with 4 bases in between. CDR1 MRHNA and CDR2 SNTAGT come from the germline V gene. CDR3 length: 13 amino acids. CDR3 coding DNA: TGTGCCAGCAGTGACAGGGACACCGGGGAGCTGTTTTTT. Its protein product is CASSDRDTGELFF.

This sequence joins TRBV5-1 and TRBJ2-7; D is possibly TRBD2 (6 bases). Germline values: CDR1 SGHRS, CDR2 YFSETQ. V was cut by 1 base and J by 1 base, with 12 bases left in between. The CDR3 totals 15 residues. The DNA of the CDR3 is TGCGCCAGCAGCTTGTCGGGACTTCAATCCTACGAGCAGTACTTC. Protein product: CASSLSGLQSYEQYF.

V is TRBV7-6 and J is TRBJ2-7; D call uncertain. CDR1 is SGHVS and CDR2 is FNYEAQ in the germline V gene. This CDR3 has 18 residues. Trimming left V 1 base short and J 3 bases short, with 22 bases between. The CDR3 sequence: CASSLDPSYSWVVYEQYF. The CDR3 bases are TGTGCCAGCAGCTTAGACCCTAGTTATTCGTGGGTGGTCTACGAGCAGTACTTC.

CDR3 protein: CASSEHLAGGKTDTQYF. The DNA for the CDR3 is TGTGCCAGCAGTGAACACCTAGCGGGAGGTAAAACAGATACGCAGTATTTT. The chain employs TRBV6-1 and TRBJ2-3; 11 bases map to TRBD2. The CDR3 extends over 17 amino acids. Germline CDR1 and CDR2: MNHNS and SASEGT. Unmatched junction bases numbered 7, after V lost 2 bases and J lost 3 bases.

The chain is built from TRBV5-4 and TRBJ1-2; D remains ambiguous. Trimming shortened V by 4 bases and J by 3 bases, and 13 bases separated the two germline ends. Germline lookup yields CDR1 SGHNT and CDR2 YYREEE (reference sequence). The CDR3 runs 14 residues. CDR3: CASSASTVHYGYTF. In DNA, the CDR3 is TGTGCCAGCAGCGCATCCACCGTTCACTATGGCTACACCTTC.

The rearrangement uses TRBV19 and TRBJ1-2; the match to TRBD1 covers 9 bases. CDR3 size: 15 residues. The junction had 14 bases not matched to a gene; V was cut back by 9 bases and J by 6 bases. Looked up from germline, CDR1 is LNHDA and CDR2 is SQIVND (reference sequence). The CDR3 sequence: CASRDREGRVDGYTF. Here the CDR3 DNA reads TGTGCCAGCCGGGACAGGGAGGGAAGAGTCGATGGCTACACCTTC.

V and J are TRBV19 and TRBJ2-7; 7 nucleotides line up with TRBD2. The CDR3 sequence is 14 residues long. Germline loops: CDR1 LNHDA, CDR2 SQIVND (reference sequence). The ends lost 3 bases at V and 0 bases at J; junction bases unmatched: 2. CDR3 region: CASSMGGGSYEQYF. The CDR3 nucleotides read TGTGCCAGTAGTATGGGCGGGGGCTCCTACGAGCAGTACTTC.

This CDR3 reads CASSWGALNQPQHF. CDR3 sequence (DNA): TGTGCCAGCAGCTGGGGTGCTCTCAATCAGCCCCAGCATTTT. The chain uses TRBV7-8 and TRBJ1-5; D gene uncertain. Germline V gene data show CDR1 as SGHVS and CDR2 as FQNEAQ. This CDR3 has 14 residues. Trimming pared 4 bases from V and 3 bases from J, leaving 10 bases between.

The rearrangement links TRBV2 to TRBJ1-5; D uncertain. V shed 3 bases and J shed 5 bases, with 11 bases lying between them. The CDR3 has 14 amino acids. In germline, CDR1 is SNHLY, CDR2 FYNNEI. The CDR3 sequence: CASSEGPWDQPQHF. CDR3 nucleotides: TGTGCCAGCAGTGAGGGTCCTTGGGATCAGCCCCAGCATTTT.

V and J are TRBV18 and TRBJ2-1; D remains unclear. The CDR3 has 14 amino acids. Germline V CDR1 and CDR2: KGHSH, LQKENI. V lost 3 bases, J lost 7 bases, and 13 bases lay in between. The CDR3 region has the DNA TGTGCCAGCTCACCCTGGTCCGATGGAAATGAGCAGTTCTTC. This sequence encodes CASSPWSDGNEQFF.

The CDR3 DNA reads TGTGCCAGCAGCCAAGCCCCAATCATTAACTATGGCTACACCTTC. Translating gives CASSQAPIINYGYTF. This chain joins TRBV14 and TRBJ1-2, with unresolved D. The V end lost 1 base, the J end lost 1 base, and 10 bases lay between the germline ends. Germline CDR1 SGHDN, CDR2 FVKESK. This CDR3 has 15 residues.

The genes are TRBV3-1 (or the pseudogene TRBV3-2) and TRBJ2-5; 9 bases agree with TRBD1. The trim removed 5 bases at V and 5 bases at J, leaving 6 bases unmatched. This CDR3 spans 14 amino acids. Germline loops: CDR1 LGHDT, CDR2 YNNKEL (reference sequence). CDR3 loop: CASSWGQGGETQYF. The CDR3 coding sequence is TGTGCCAGCAGCTGGGGACAGGGAGGCGAGACCCAGTACTTC.

This clone has a handful of counts. The chain uses TRBV5-4 and TRBJ2-5, with D perhaps matching TRBD1 (5 bases). Looked up from germline, CDR1 is SGHNT and CDR2 is YYREEE (reference sequence). The CDR3 sequence is 17 residues long. V lost 3 bases to trimming and J lost 4 bases, with 22 bases between them. CDR3 sequence reads: CASSSHQQANPAETQYF. The CDR3 nucleotides are TGTGCCAGCAGCTCACACCAACAGGCCAACCCAGCAGAGACCCAGTACTTC.

The rearrangement uses TRBV7-8 and TRBJ1-2; TRBD1 matches 7 bases. V shed 4 bases and J 2 bases; nucleotides not matched to a gene: 4. CDR1 and CDR2 (germline): SGHVS, FQNEAQ. This CDR3 is 14 amino acids long. Here the CDR3 DNA reads TGTGCCAGCAGCTCCTCGGGACAGAACTATGGCTACACCTTC. It codes for CASSSSGQNYGYTF.

The chain is built from TRBV5-4 and TRBJ2-3; 8 positions match TRBD2. V shed 4 bases and J 1 base; nucleotides not matched to a gene: 11. The CDR3 length is 17 residues. Germline V lookup: CDR1 SGHNT, CDR2 YYREEE (reference sequence). The CDR3 DNA is TGTGCCAGCAGCCCTTTTATGAGCGGGAGAGGCACAGATACGCAGTATTTT. Its protein is CASSPFMSGRGTDTQYF.

This chain joins TRBV6-5 and TRBJ1-4, with D hard to call. Germline loops: CDR1 MNHEY, CDR2 SVGAGI. The CDR3 totals 15 residues. V was shortened by 0 bases and J by 6 bases, with 11 bases between the two germline ends. CDR3 sequence (DNA): TGTGCCAGCAGTTACTCGAGCGGGCGATATGAAAAACTGTTTTTT. Protein product: CASSYSSGRYEKLFF.

The chain combines TRBV11-1 with TRBJ1-1; no reliable D call. The CDR3 length is 13 residues. The V end lost 1 base, the J end lost 4 bases, and 7 bases lay between the germline ends. The V gene's germline CDR1 is SGHAT and CDR2 FQDESV (reference sequence). The CDR3 DNA sequence: TGTGCCAGCAGCTTAGAGGAAAGCACTGAAGCTTTCTTT. This codes for CASSLEESTEAFF.

This sequence joins TRBV6-4 and TRBJ2-5; D uncertain. CDR1 is MRHNA and CDR2 is SNTAGT in the germline V gene. CDR3 length equals 12 residues. The V gene lost 7 bases and the J gene lost 5 bases, with 11 bases spanning the gap. This CDR3 is CASTERLETQYF. The DNA for the CDR3 is TGTGCCAGCACGGAGCGTTTGGAGACCCAGTACTTC.

The V gene is TRBV27, the J gene TRBJ1-2, with 7 bases fitting TRBD1. V shed 6 bases, J shed 6 bases, and the junction held 13 bases outside the gene matches. Per the germline V gene, CDR1 is MNHEY and CDR2 is SMNVEV (reference sequence). The CDR3 length is 15 residues. The CDR3 DNA is TGTGCCAGCAGCTCAACCGGACAGGTTCCAAATGGCTACACCTTC. Translation: CASSSTGQVPNGYTF.

The chain links TRBV28 to TRBJ2-1; 7 bases are shared with TRBD2. The germline V gene has CDR1 MDHEN and CDR2 SYDVKM. V shed 7 bases and J 3 bases; nucleotides not matched to a gene: 3. This CDR3 comprises 13 residues. The CDR3 DNA reads TGTGCCAGCACTGGACTAGACTACAATGAGCAGTTCTTC. It translates to CASTGLDYNEQFF.

This CDR3 reads CASSLGRYEQFF. CDR3 sequence (DNA): TGTGCCAGCTCACTGGGACGCTATGAGCAGTTCTTC. The chain has TRBV18 and TRBJ2-1; either TRBD1 or TRBD2 may supply D (5 bases each). The germline V gene has CDR1 KGHSH and CDR2 LQKENI. CDR3 length equals 12 residues. V lost 4 bases and J 8 bases, leaving 9 bases between the germline ends.

The chain uses TRBV5-4 and TRBJ2-1; 10 bases agree with TRBD2. V shed 4 bases, J shed 4 bases, and the junction held 8 bases outside the gene matches. This CDR3 is 16 amino acids long. Per germline, CDR1 SGHNT and CDR2 YYREEE (reference sequence). CDR3 nucleotide sequence: TGTGCCAGCAGCAAAAGGACTAGCGGTTCTTACAATGAGCAGTTCTTC. This encodes CASSKRTSGSYNEQFF.

This chain uses TRBV20-1 with TRBJ2-3, with D perhaps TRBD2 (6 bases). Germline CDR1 reads DFQATT; CDR2 reads SNEGSKA (reference sequence). This CDR3 has 11 amino acids. As DNA, the CDR3 is TGCGGGGCGGGATATGCCGATACGCAGTATTTT. Translated, it gives CGAGYADTQYF.

The genes are TRBV6-6 and TRBJ1-3, with D possibly being TRBD1 (5 bases). Germline V CDR1 and CDR2: MNHNY, SVGAGI (reference sequence). V lost 2 bases to trimming and J lost 8 bases, with 13 bases between them. This CDR3 contains 14 residues. CDR3 nucleotides: TGTGCCAGCAGTTACGTGGCAGGGAGTGACACCATATATTTT. Encoded protein: CASSYVAGSDTIYF.

The rearrangement links TRBV2 to TRBJ1-6, with D possibly being TRBD1 (5 bases). This CDR3 spans 13 amino acids. The germline V and J ends were trimmed by 0 bases and 14 bases, with 11 bases remaining between them. Germline V CDR1 and CDR2: SNHLY, FYNNEI. The CDR3 region is CASSEARAQALHF. In DNA, the CDR3 is TGTGCCAGCAGTGAAGCGCGAGCACAGGCCCTCCACTTT.

DNA of the CDR3: TGTGCCAGCAGCTTAGGCAGGGCGCAGTTCTTC. It translates to CASSLGRAQFF. The V and J genes are TRBV7-9 and TRBJ2-1; weak D call: TRBD1 (5 bases). Germline CDR1 and CDR2: SEHNR and FQNEAQ (reference sequence). V was trimmed by 1 base and J by 12 bases, leaving 7 bases between them. The CDR3 totals 11 residues.

The chain couples TRBV28 to TRBJ1-5, with 10 bases aligning to TRBD1. There are 16 residues in the CDR3. V dropped 6 bases and J dropped 5; count of bases not matched to a gene: 10. Germline V gene sequence: CDR1 MDHEN, CDR2 SYDVKM. This chain's CDR3 is CASSSGTGASDQPQHF. CDR3 coding DNA: TGTGCCAGCAGCTCCGGGACAGGGGCGTCGGATCAGCCCCAGCATTTT.

The V call is TRBV2, the J call TRBJ2-3; TRBD1 matches at 8 bases. CDR1 and CDR2 from the germline V gene are SNHLY and FYNNEI. The trim removed 7 bases at V and 9 bases at J, leaving 6 bases unmatched. The CDR3 length is 12 residues. CDR3 residues: CASTERDRTQYF. The CDR3 DNA sequence: TGTGCCAGCACCGAACGGGACAGGACGCAGTATTTT.